The present TCR beta chain was sequenced within a study of shared clonotypes between healthy human individuals. Study-wide results and limits: Sequencing of the sorted subsets was shown by rarefaction to be incomplete despite large depth. Estimated clonotype richness was generally higher in naive than memory subsets.

Under the authors' procedure: ImmunoSEQ output lacked quality scores and full-length reads, limiting matched filtering. Sequencing was performed with immunoSEQ multiplex PCR; in TCRdb, only in-frame clones are kept and a portion is missing. The V and J calls and the clone size are those of that table, but D and trimming were determined from the DNA. This table has millions of clones, more than 80% appearing once. Comments on this clone: Its antigen remains unknown.

V lost 6 bases to trimming and J lost 2 bases, with 8 bases between them. Per germline, CDR1 MNHEY and CDR2 SVGAGI. This CDR3 contains 12 residues. The chain uses TRBV6-5 and TRBJ2-7; D unclear. Material: naive CD4+ T cells from PBMCs. Subset noted: CD45RA+ positively selected. This TCR was recovered from a man aged 18 to 30 in good health. Some clones in this sample may be carry-over from other donors' samples. CDR3 in amino acids: CASSSTTYEQYF. CDR3 DNA sequence: TGTGCCAGCAGCTCGACCACCTACGAGCAGTACTTC.